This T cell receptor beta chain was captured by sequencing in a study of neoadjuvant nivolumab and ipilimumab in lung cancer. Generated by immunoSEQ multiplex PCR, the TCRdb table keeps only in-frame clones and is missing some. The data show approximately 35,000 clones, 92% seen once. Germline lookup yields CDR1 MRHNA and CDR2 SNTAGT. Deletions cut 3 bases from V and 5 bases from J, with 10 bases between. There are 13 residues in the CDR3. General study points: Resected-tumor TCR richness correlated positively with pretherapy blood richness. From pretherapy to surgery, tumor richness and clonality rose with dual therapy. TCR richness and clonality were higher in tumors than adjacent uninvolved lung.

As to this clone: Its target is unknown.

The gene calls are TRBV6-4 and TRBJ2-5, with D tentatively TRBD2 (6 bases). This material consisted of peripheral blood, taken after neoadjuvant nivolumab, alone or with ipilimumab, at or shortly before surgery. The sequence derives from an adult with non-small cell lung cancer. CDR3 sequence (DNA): TGTGCCAGCAGTGAAAGGGAGGAGGAGACCCAGTACTTC. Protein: CASSEREEETQYF.